Listed below are T cell receptor beta chains from one sample, sequenced in a study of OX40 agonist ivuxolimab in advanced cancers. Assay: immunoSEQ multiplex PCR; the TCRdb copy retains only in-frame clones and omits some. The table has more than 80,000 clones, roughly 93% seen once; the top ten hold about 0.27%. The starting material was CD4+ or CD8+ T cells sorted from blood, obtained in a trial of the OX40 agonist ivuxolimab. These receptors were collected from an adult with an advanced solid tumor such as melanoma, head and neck, liver or kidney cancer. Each CDR3 is given with its conserved first and last residue. D genes are given only for firm matches. The size field is filled for only some rows; it gives once, few, many or a size class.

>TRBJ2-3|once|TRBV11-3|NA
CASSLVPDTQYF
TGTGCCAGCAGCTTAGTTCCAGATACGCAGTATTTT
>TRBJ2-7|NA|TRBV6-6|NA
CASSAGGGYEQYF
TGTGCCAGCAGTGCAGGGGGAGGGTACGAGCAGTACTTC
>TRBJ1-3|once|TRBV15|NA
CATSKAAGSSNSGNTIYF
TGTGCCACCAGCAAAGCCGCGGGGTCCTCCAACTCTGGAAACACCATATATTTT
>TRBJ1-4|few|TRBV6-5|NA
CASSYGAGHIEEKLFF
TGTGCCAGCAGTTACGGTGCGGGACACATTGAAGAAAAACTGTTTTTT
>TRBJ2-5|NA|TRBV30|NA
CAWSPGLGEETQYF
TGTGCCTGGAGTCCCGGACTGGGGGAAGAGACCCAGTACTTC
>TRBJ1-2|NA|TRBV28|NA
CASSLRSSYTF
TGTGCCAGCAGCCTGCGGTCGAGCTACACCTTC
>TRBJ2-5|NA|TRBV6-5|NA
CASSHREEETQYF
TGTGCCAGCAGCCACAGGGAAGAAGAGACCCAGTACTTC
>TRBJ2-7|NA|TRBV5-4|TRBD1
CASKPGQGDYEQYF
TGTGCCAGCAAACCGGGACAGGGGGACTACGAGCAGTACTTC
>TRBJ1-2|few|TRBV5-1|NA
CASSLATGQHGYTF
TGCGCCAGCAGCTTGGCCACAGGGCAGCATGGCTACACCTTC
>TRBJ1-2|once|TRBV7-9|NA
CASSLEAGAYTF
TGTGCCAGCAGCTTAGAAGCGGGGGCCTACACCTTC
>TRBJ2-1|NA|TRBV6-6|NA
CAGQAERSSYNEQFF
TGTGCCGGTCAAGCGGAAAGGAGCTCCTACAATGAGCAGTTCTTC
>TRBJ2-7|NA|TRBV5-4|NA
CASSPGTSAGLYEQYF
TGTGCCAGCAGCCCGGGGACGAGTGCGGGACTGTACGAGCAGTACTTC
>TRBJ1-3|NA|TRBV9|NA
CASSVAPSPRSSGSGNTIYF
TGTGCCAGCAGCGTAGCCCCCAGCCCCAGGTCCTCGGGCTCTGGAAACACCATATATTTT
>TRBJ1-6|NA|TRBV4-2|NA
CASSQDLPGHNSPLHF
TGTGCCAGCAGCCAAGATTTGCCAGGGCATAATTCACCCCTCCACTTT
>TRBJ1-1|NA|TRBV15|TRBD1
CATSGFAGGTEAFF
TGTGCCACCAGCGGGTTTGCAGGGGGTACTGAAGCTTTCTTT
>TRBJ2-1|NA|TRBV30|TRBD2
CAIGTSVDNEQFF
TGTGCTATCGGGACTAGCGTCGACAATGAGCAGTTCTTC
>TRBJ1-6|NA|TRBV25-1|NA
CASSESSYNSPLHF
TGTGCCAGCAGTGAATCTTCCTATAATTCACCCCTCCACTTT
>TRBJ2-3|NA|TRBV6-6|TRBD2
CASSYLSGRLSDTQYF
TGTGCCAGCAGTTATCTGAGCGGGAGATTGTCAGATACGCAGTATTTT
>TRBJ1-6|NA|TRBV28|NA
CASVQQGGYSPLHF
TGTGCCAGCGTTCAGCAGGGTGGGTATTCACCCCTCCACTTT
>TRBJ2-1|once|TRBV7-3|NA
CASSPGSPYNEQFF
TGTGCCAGCAGCCCCGGGTCTCCCTACAATGAGCAGTTCTTC
>TRBJ1-1|NA|TRBV14|NA
CASSQGGDRQAFF
TGTGCCAGCAGCCAAGGTGGAGACCGCCAAGCTTTCTTT
>TRBJ2-5|NA|TRBV28|NA
CASSVLQETQYF
TGTGCCAGCAGTGTACTCCAAGAGACCCAGTACTTC
>TRBJ1-5|few|TRBV28|NA
CASRNAGSKSNQPQHF
TGTGCCAGCAGGAATGCAGGGAGTAAAAGCAATCAGCCCCAGCATTTT
>TRBJ2-3|NA|TRBV4-1|TRBD2
CASSYRTSGKADTQYF
TGCGCCAGCAGCTACCGGACTAGCGGGAAGGCAGATACGCAGTATTTT
>TRBJ1-4|NA|TRBV21-1|NA
CASSKEEEKLFF
TGTGCCAGCAGCAAAGAGGAGGAAAAACTGTTTTTT
>TRBJ1-6|NA|TRBV6-5|NA
CASSWTKDSPLHF
TGTGCCAGCAGCTGGACAAAAGACTCACCCCTCCACTTT
>TRBJ2-2|NA|TRBV30|TRBD1
CAWSAGTAITGELFF
TGTGCCTGGAGCGCCGGGACAGCTATCACCGGGGAGCTGTTTTTT
>TRBJ1-1|once|TRBV7-2|NA
CASSLYTEAFF
TGTGCCAGCAGCTTATATACTGAAGCTTTCTTT
>TRBJ1-5|NA|TRBV29-1|NA
CSVVGLQGQPQHF
TGCAGCGTTGTGGGGCTACAGGGTCAGCCCCAGCATTTT
>TRBJ2-6|NA|TRBV4-2|NA
CASSQAGWGTRSGANVLTF
TGTGCCAGCAGCCAAGCCGGGTGGGGAACGCGCTCTGGGGCCAACGTCCTGACTTTC
>TRBJ1-3|NA|TRBV18|TRBD1
CASSPPTGTGNKNTIYF
TGTGCCAGCTCACCACCGACCGGGACAGGGAATAAAAACACCATATATTTT
>TRBJ1-2|NA|TRBV5-4|NA
CASSDQLRGSYGYTF
TGTGCCAGCAGCGATCAACTTAGGGGTAGCTATGGCTACACCTTC
>TRBJ1-1|NA|TRBV5-1|NA
CASSFRSDSNTEAFF
TGCGCCAGCAGCTTTCGATCGGACTCGAACACTGAAGCTTTCTTT
>TRBJ2-5|NA|TRBV6-1|NA
CATRRAGQRETQYF
TGTGCCACCCGTCGGGCAGGTCAAAGAGAGACCCAGTACTTC
>TRBJ2-1|NA|TRBV4-3|TRBD2
CASSSYGLAGGTYNEQFF
TGCGCCAGCAGCTCTTACGGATTAGCGGGAGGGACCTACAATGAGCAGTTCTTC
>TRBJ1-1|NA|TRBV10-3|NA
CAISEGYDRNTEAFF
TGTGCCATCAGCGAGGGGTACGATAGGAACACTGAAGCTTTCTTT
>TRBJ2-5|NA|TRBV5-4|NA
CASSLGPVGETQYF
TGTGCCAGCAGCTTGGGGCCCGTCGGGGAGACCCAGTACTTC
>TRBJ1-4|NA|TRBV28|NA
CASSLSSTTNEKLFF
TGTGCCAGCAGTTTATCAAGTACAACTAATGAAAAACTGTTTTTT
>TRBJ2-3|NA|TRBV7-2|TRBD2
CASSLGAGGYTDTQYF
TGTGCCAGCAGCTTAGGGGCGGGAGGGTACACAGATACGCAGTATTTT
>TRBJ2-5|NA|TRBV2|TRBD2
CASRTLGLAEYQETQYF
TGTGCCAGCAGGACCCTCGGACTAGCGGAGTACCAAGAGACCCAGTACTTC
>TRBJ2-1|NA|TRBV18|TRBD2
CASYATSGKGEQFF
TGTGCCAGCTACGCGACTAGCGGGAAGGGTGAGCAGTTCTTC
>TRBJ1-5|NA|TRBV30|NA
CAWEGGIGQPQHF
TGTGCCTGGGAGGGAGGAATAGGTCAGCCCCAGCATTTT
>TRBJ2-3|NA|TRBV4-2|TRBD2
CASSQDLLAGGDADTQYF
TGTGCCAGCAGCCAAGATCTTCTAGCGGGAGGCGACGCAGATACGCAGTATTTT
>TRBJ1-5|NA|TRBV11-2|NA
CASSFLSPGAYNQPQHF
TGTGCCAGCAGCTTTTTATCTCCCGGGGCCTACAATCAGCCCCAGCATTTT
>TRBJ2-3|NA|TRBV29-1|TRBD1
CSPGTGTDTQYF
TGCAGCCCAGGGACAGGCACAGATACGCAGTATTTT
>TRBJ2-5|NA|TRBV6-6|TRBD2
CASSYMASGRETQYF
TGTGCCAGCAGTTACATGGCTAGCGGGAGAGAGACCCAGTACTTC